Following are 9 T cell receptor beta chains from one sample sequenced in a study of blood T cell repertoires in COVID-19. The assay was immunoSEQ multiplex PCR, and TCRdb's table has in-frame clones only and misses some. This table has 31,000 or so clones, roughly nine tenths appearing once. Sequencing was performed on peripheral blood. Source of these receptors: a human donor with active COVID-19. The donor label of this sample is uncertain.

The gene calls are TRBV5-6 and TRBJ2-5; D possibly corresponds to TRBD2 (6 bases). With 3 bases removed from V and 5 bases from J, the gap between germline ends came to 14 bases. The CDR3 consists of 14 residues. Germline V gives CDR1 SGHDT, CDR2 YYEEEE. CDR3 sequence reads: CASSWTILGETQYF. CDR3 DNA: TGTGCCAGCAGCTGGACTATCTTGGGGGAGACCCAGTACTTC.

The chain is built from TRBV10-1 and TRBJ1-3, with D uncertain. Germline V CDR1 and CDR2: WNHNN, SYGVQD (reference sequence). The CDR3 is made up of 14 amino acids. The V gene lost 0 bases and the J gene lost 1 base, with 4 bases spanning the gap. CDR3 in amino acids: CASSESRSGNTIYF. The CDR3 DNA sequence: TGCGCCAGCAGTGAGTCGAGATCTGGAAACACCATATATTTT.

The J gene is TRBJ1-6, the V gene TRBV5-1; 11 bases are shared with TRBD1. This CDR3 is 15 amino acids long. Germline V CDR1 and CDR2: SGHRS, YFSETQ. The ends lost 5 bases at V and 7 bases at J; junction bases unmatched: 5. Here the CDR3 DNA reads TGCGCCAGCAGGGCGGGACAGGGGGAAAATTCACCCCTCCACTTT. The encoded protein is CASRAGQGENSPLHF. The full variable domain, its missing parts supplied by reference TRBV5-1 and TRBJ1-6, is KAGVTQTPRYLIKTRGQQVTLSCSPISGHRSVSWYQQTPGQGLQFLFEYFSETQRNKGNFPGRFSGRQFSNSRSEMNVSTLELGDSALYLCASRAGQGENSPLHFGNGTRLTVT.

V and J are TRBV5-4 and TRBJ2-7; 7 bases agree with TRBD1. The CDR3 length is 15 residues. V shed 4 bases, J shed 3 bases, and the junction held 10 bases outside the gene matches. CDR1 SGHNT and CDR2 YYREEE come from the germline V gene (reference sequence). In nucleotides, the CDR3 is TGTGCCAGCAGCGCCCGCTCACAGGGGATCTACGAGCAGTACTTC. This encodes CASSARSQGIYEQYF.

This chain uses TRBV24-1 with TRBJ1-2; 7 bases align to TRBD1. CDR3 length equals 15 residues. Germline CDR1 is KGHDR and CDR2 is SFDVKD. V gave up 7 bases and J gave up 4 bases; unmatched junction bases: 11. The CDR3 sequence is CATSSLGQRLYGYTF. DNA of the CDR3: TGTGCCACCAGCTCCCTGGGACAGAGACTCTATGGCTACACCTTC.

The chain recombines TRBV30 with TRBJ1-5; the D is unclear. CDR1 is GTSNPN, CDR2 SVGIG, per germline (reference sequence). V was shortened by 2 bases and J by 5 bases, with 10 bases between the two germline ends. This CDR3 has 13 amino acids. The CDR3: CAWSTQSDQPQHF. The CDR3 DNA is TGTGCCTGGAGTACCCAGAGCGATCAGCCCCAGCATTTT.

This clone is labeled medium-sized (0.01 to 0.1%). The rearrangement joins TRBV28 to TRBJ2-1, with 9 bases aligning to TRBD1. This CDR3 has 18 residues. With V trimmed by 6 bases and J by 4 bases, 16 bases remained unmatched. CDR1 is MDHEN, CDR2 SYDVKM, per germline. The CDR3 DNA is TGTGCCAGCAGCGGACAGGGGATGGGGACTACGCGATACAATGAGCAGTTCTTC. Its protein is CASSGQGMGTTRYNEQFF. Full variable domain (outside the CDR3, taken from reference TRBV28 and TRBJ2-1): DVKVTQSSRYLVKRTGEKVFLECVQDMDHENMFWYRQDPGLGLRLIYFSYDVKMKEKGDIPEGYSVSREKKERFSLILESASTNQTSMYLCASSGQGMGTTRYNEQFFGPGTRLTVL.

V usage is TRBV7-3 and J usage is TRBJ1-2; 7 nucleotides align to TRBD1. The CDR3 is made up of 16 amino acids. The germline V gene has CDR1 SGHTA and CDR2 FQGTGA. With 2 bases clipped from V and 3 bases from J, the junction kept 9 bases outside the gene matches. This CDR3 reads CASSLSSRQGYYGYTF. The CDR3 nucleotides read TGTGCCAGCAGCTTATCATCAAGACAGGGCTACTATGGCTACACCTTC. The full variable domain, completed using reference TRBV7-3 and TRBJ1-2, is GAGVSQTPSNKVTEKGKYVELRCDPISGHTALYWYRQSLGQGPEFLIYFQGTGAADDSGLPNDRFFAVRPEGSVSTLKIQRTERGDSAVYLCASSLSSRQGYYGYTFGSGTRLTVV.

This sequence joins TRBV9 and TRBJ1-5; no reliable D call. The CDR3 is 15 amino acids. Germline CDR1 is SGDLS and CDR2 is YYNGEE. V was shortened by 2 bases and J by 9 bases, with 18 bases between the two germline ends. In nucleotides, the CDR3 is TGTGCCAGCAGCGTTAGCCTCAACCCCTCTCGGCCCCAGCATTTT. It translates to CASSVSLNPSRPQHF.